Given below is one TCR beta chain in context. This record belongs to a study of OX40 agonist ivuxolimab in advanced cancers. Sequenced by immunoSEQ multiplex PCR; TCRdb stores in-frame clones only, minus some. The data hold around 62,000 clones, with about 91% observed a single time. The source is an adult with an advanced solid tumor such as melanoma, head and neck, liver or kidney cancer. Sequences were derived from CD4+ or CD8+ T cells sorted from blood, sampled in a trial of the OX40 agonist ivuxolimab.

The CDR3 here is CAWISGRGDNEQFF. CDR3 nucleotide sequence: TGTGCCTGGATTAGCGGGAGGGGAGATAATGAGCAGTTCTTC. The rearrangement links TRBV30 to TRBJ2-1, with TRBD2 matching 11 bases. Germline CDR1 reads GTSNPN; CDR2 reads SVGIG (reference sequence). With V trimmed by 4 bases and J by 7 bases, 6 bases remained unmatched. This CDR3 comprises 14 residues. Complete variable domain (other parts from reference TRBV30 and TRBJ2-1): SQTIHQWPATLVQPVGSPLSLECTVEGTSNPNLYWYRQAAGRGLQLLFYSVGIGQISSEVPQNLSASRPQDRQFILSSKKLLLSDSGFYLCAWISGRGDNEQFFGPGTRLTVL.